This T cell receptor beta chain appears in the sequencing data of a study of T cells in Graves' hyperthyroidism and ophthalmopathy. This clonotype appeared once. What was amplified from RNA transcripts were TCR beta CDR3 regions. Using the HTBI primer set, a first-round RT-PCR was run on the TCR CDR3. In TCRdb, the multiplex PCR reads were re-called with MiXCR into one record per CDR3 protein. The sample has about 380,000 distinct CDR3 sequences, 14% seen once. Germline V gives CDR1 LNHDA, CDR2 SQIVND (reference sequence). V shed 4 bases and J shed 1 base, with 17 bases lying between them. The CDR3 runs to 16 residues.

The V and J genes are TRBV19 and TRBJ2-7, with D perhaps matching TRBD1 (7 bases). The sample was blood. The TCR comes from a woman aged 60-75 years with Graves' hyperthyroidism. The DNA for the CDR3 is TGTGCCAGTAGTAACTTCCAGGGGGGTCCTTCCTACGAGCAGTACTTC. Its translation: CASSNFQGGPSYEQYF. Full variable domain (rest looked up from reference TRBV19 and TRBJ2-7): DGGITQSPKYLFRKEGQNVTLSCEQNLNHDAMYWYRQDPGQGLRLIYYSQIVNDFQKGDIAEGYSVSREKKESFPLTVTSAQKNPTAFYLCASSNFQGGPSYEQYFGPGTRLTVT.